The source of this TCR beta chain is a study of OX40 agonist ivuxolimab in advanced cancers. Findings and caveats of the study: The work left the antigen specificity of expanded peripheral T cells undetermined.

Sequencing used immunoSEQ multiplex PCR; TCRdb keeps in-frame clones, though not all of them. The data contain 30,000 to 40,000 clones, about 80% of them seen just once; the ten biggest clones take up 12%. Of note for this clone: No antigen is known for it.

CDR1 is SNHLY, CDR2 FYNNEI, per germline. This CDR3 is built from 15 residues. Trimming left V 0 bases short and J 3 bases short, with 12 bases between. The sequence derives from an adult with an advanced solid tumor such as melanoma, head and neck, liver or kidney cancer. This specimen was CD4+ or CD8+ T cells sorted from blood, taken in a trial of the OX40 agonist ivuxolimab. The chain recombines TRBV2 with TRBJ2-7; D unclear. The CDR3 DNA is TGTGCCAGCAGTGAAGCGCACGGCAGACTCTACGAGCAGTACTTC. It specifies CASSEAHGRLYEQYF.